This entry is about one TCR beta chain. The data were taken from a study of shared clonotypes between healthy human individuals. The CDR3 loop spans 16 amino acids. CDR1 is MDHEN, CDR2 SYDVKM, per germline. Trimming at V came to 5 bases and at J to 5 bases, leaving 9 bases not matched to a gene. TCRdb's copy holds only in-frame clones and misses some; the assay was immunoSEQ multiplex PCR. The profile shows about 980,000 clones, roughly 72% of them singletons. This chain joins TRBV28 and TRBJ2-5; 12 bases are shared with TRBD2. Sample: memory CD4+ T cells sorted from blood. Subset described: CD45RA-negative fraction. The clonotype originates from a man aged 18 to 30 in good health. CDR3 sequence (DNA): TGTGCCAGCAGTCCCCGTTGGCTAGCGGGGGGGGAGACCCAGTACTTC. Its translation is CASSPRWLAGGETQYF.